The 32 T cell receptor beta chains below were found in one sample sequenced in a study of blood T cell repertoires in COVID-19. Sequencing was performed with immunoSEQ multiplex PCR; in TCRdb, only in-frame clones are kept and a portion is missing. Here the sample spans 250,000 to 350,000 clones, around 92% being singletons. Specimen: peripheral blood. These receptors all come from a young man who had recovered from COVID-19.

The chain links TRBV7-2 to TRBJ2-7; no firm D call. CDR3 size: 16 residues. CDR1 is SGHTA, CDR2 FQGNSA, per germline. Trimming removed 5 bases at V and 4 bases at J, with 21 bases between. CDR3 in amino acids: CASSLPFGSLHYEQYF. The CDR3 DNA follows: TGTGCCAGCAGCCTACCTTTTGGTAGCCTTCATTACGAGCAGTACTTC. Drawing the rest from reference TRBV7-2 and TRBJ2-7, the complete variable domain is GAGVSQSPSNKVTEKGKDVELRCDPISGHTALYWYRQSLGQGLEFLIYFQGNSAPDKSGLPSDRFSAERTGGSVSTLTIQRTQQEDSAVYLCASSLPFGSLHYEQYFGPGTRLTVT.

The chain has TRBV3-1 (or the pseudogene TRBV3-2) and TRBJ2-7, with a tentative D call TRBD1 (6 bases). CDR1 LGHDT and CDR2 YNNKEL come from the germline V gene (reference sequence). The CDR3 is 14 residues long. Trimming removed 0 bases from V and 7 bases from J, with 13 bases in between. For the CDR3, the DNA is TGTGCCAGCAGCCAAGACCAGGGGAGTGGGGAGCAGTACTTC. Protein product: CASSQDQGSGEQYF.

This clone was picked up one time. This chain uses TRBV18 with TRBJ1-3, with D perhaps matching TRBD1 (6 bases). The CDR3 has 15 amino acids. The V and J ends lost 3 bases and 0 bases respectively, with 9 bases between them. CDR1 is KGHSH, CDR2 LQKENI, per germline. CDR3 region: CASSPGGASGNTIYF. CDR3 DNA: TGTGCCAGCTCACCTGGGGGGGCCTCTGGAAACACCATATATTTT.

This chain links TRBV28 with TRBJ2-7; 9 bases are a match to TRBD1. Per germline, CDR1 MDHEN and CDR2 SYDVKM. V dropped 4 bases and J dropped 2; count of bases not matched to a gene: 6. The CDR3 is made up of 15 amino acids. The CDR3 protein is CASSSPGQGAYEQYF. The DNA for the CDR3 is TGTGCCAGCAGTTCCCCGGGACAGGGTGCCTACGAGCAGTACTTC.

The chain has TRBV9 and TRBJ2-2; 10 bases map to TRBD1. With V trimmed by 4 bases and J by 5 bases, 8 bases remained unmatched. Germline V lookup: CDR1 SGDLS, CDR2 YYNGEE. The CDR3 sequence is 16 residues long. Written as DNA, the CDR3 is TGTGCCAGCAGCATGCGACAGGGGGCCCGAACCGGGGAGCTGTTTTTT. It encodes CASSMRQGARTGELFF.

The V and J genes are TRBV7-9 and TRBJ1-1, with TRBD1 as a possible D gene (6 bases). This CDR3 comprises 16 residues. Trimming took off 11 bases at V and 6 bases at J, with 28 bases between the two ends. CDR1 SEHNR and CDR2 FQNEAQ come from the germline V gene (reference sequence). CDR3 region: CAVPQRDPNEGAEAFF. CDR3 bases: TGTGCCGTCCCTCAACGGGACCCTAATGAGGGGGCTGAAGCTTTCTTT.

V is TRBV6-5 and J is TRBJ1-5; 8 bases map to TRBD1. J gave up 2 bases and V 2 bases, and 2 bases lay outside the gene matches. There are 15 residues in the CDR3. Germline V CDR1 and CDR2: MNHEY, SVGAGI. The CDR3 protein is CASSYDRGGNQPQHF. The CDR3 coding sequence is TGTGCCAGCAGTTACGACAGGGGAGGCAATCAGCCCCAGCATTTT.

CDR3 region: CASHYKQGNYGYTF. In DNA form, the CDR3 reads TGTGCCAGCCACTATAAACAGGGTAACTATGGCTACACCTTC. V usage is TRBV3-1 (or the pseudogene TRBV3-2) and J usage is TRBJ1-2, with D possibly TRBD1 on 6 matching bases. The CDR3 contains 14 residues. Germline V lookup: CDR1 LGHDT, CDR2 YNNKEL (reference sequence). Trimming took off 8 bases at V and 1 base at J, with 14 bases between the two ends.

Regarding this clone: This sample also contains other DNA sequences that code for the same CDR3. The chain joins TRBV3-1 (or the pseudogene TRBV3-2) to TRBJ1-6; 8 nucleotides match TRBD1. Germline CDR1 LGHDT, CDR2 YNNKEL (reference sequence). CDR3 length equals 15 residues. V shed 4 bases and J 9 bases; nucleotides not matched to a gene: 8. The CDR3 sequence is CASSPQAGGTSPLHF. CDR3 coding DNA: TGTGCCAGCAGCCCCCAAGCAGGGGGCACTTCACCCCTCCACTTT.

The CDR3 protein is CASSISRTGGADEQYF. CDR3 coding DNA: TGTGCCAGCAGCATCTCGAGGACAGGGGGCGCGGACGAGCAGTACTTC. The chain employs TRBV2 and TRBJ2-7; TRBD1 aligns across 11 bases. The germline V gene has CDR1 SNHLY and CDR2 FYNNEI. J was trimmed by 5 bases and V by 6 bases; bases with no gene match: 12. This CDR3 is 16 amino acids long.

The J gene is TRBJ1-1, the V gene TRBV7-8; maybe TRBD1 (5 bases). The CDR3 is 16 residues long. V was pared by 1 base and J by 1 base, with 13 bases between. Germline CDR1 reads SGHVS; CDR2 reads FQNEAQ. The CDR3 DNA follows: TGTGCCAGCAGCTTAGGATCGACAGCTGCGAACACTGAAGCTTTCTTT. It translates to CASSLGSTAANTEAFF.

J is TRBJ2-1 and V is TRBV9; 13 positions agree with TRBD2. There are 16 residues in the CDR3. The junction had 8 bases not matched to a gene; V was cut back by 3 bases and J by 8 bases. Germline assignment: CDR1 SGDLS and CDR2 YYNGEE. CDR3 bases: TGTGCCAGCAGCGCCCGAGGACTAGCGGGAGTACATGAGCAGTTCTTC. Translating gives CASSARGLAGVHEQFF.

V is TRBV4-1 and J is TRBJ1-1, with 7 bases aligning to TRBD1. J was trimmed by 6 bases and V by 4 bases; bases with no gene match: 8. From germline, CDR1 is MGHRA and CDR2 YSYEKL. The CDR3 covers 14 residues. The chain's CDR3 is CASSLRTGGPEAFF. The DNA of the CDR3 is TGCGCCAGCAGCCTCCGGACAGGTGGCCCTGAAGCTTTCTTT.

The genes are TRBV7-2 and TRBJ1-2; D is ambiguous. The germline CDR1 and CDR2 sequences are SGHTA and FQGNSA. The V gene lost 1 base and the J gene lost 4 bases, with 13 bases spanning the gap. CDR3 length equals 15 residues. CDR3: CASSLDRVETYGYTF. CDR3 sequence (DNA): TGTGCCAGCAGCTTAGATCGGGTTGAGACCTATGGCTACACCTTC.

V gene TRBV5-4 combines with J gene TRBJ1-2; possible D gene TRBD1, 5 bases. Germline CDR1 and CDR2: SGHNT and YYREEE (reference sequence). The CDR3 has 13 residues. Trimming took off 3 bases at V and 5 bases at J, with 11 bases between the two ends. The CDR3 loop reads CASSSGTQYGYTF. CDR3 in DNA: TGTGCCAGCAGCTCCGGGACTCAGTATGGCTACACCTTC.

The chain recombines TRBV11-2 with TRBJ2-1, with a weak D call TRBD2 (5 bases). Germline CDR1 SGHAT, CDR2 FQNNGV. The CDR3 has 15 amino acids. Trimming removed 3 bases from V and 1 base from J, with 10 bases in between. The CDR3 loop reads CASSFGESSYNEQFF. DNA of the CDR3: TGTGCCAGCAGCTTCGGGGAGTCGTCCTACAATGAGCAGTTCTTC.

This clone was picked up one time. The gene calls are TRBV6-5 and TRBJ2-7; 8 bases map to TRBD1. CDR1 MNHEY and CDR2 SVGAGI come from the germline V gene. The CDR3 spans 13 residues. Unmatched junction bases numbered 7, after V lost 8 bases and J lost 4 bases. CDR3 nucleotide sequence: TGTGCCAGCGAGTCCGGGACAGGTTACGAGCAGTACTTC. Residues: CASESGTGYEQYF.

A few counts support this clone. The genes are TRBV27 and TRBJ1-1, with 7 bases lining up with TRBD1. The V gene end was trimmed by 5 bases and the J gene end by 4 bases; junction bases not matched to a gene: 7. The CDR3 length is 14 residues. The germline V gene encodes CDR1 MNHEY and CDR2 SMNVEV (reference sequence). DNA for the CDR3: TGTGCCAGCAGTCGACAGGGTTACGGCACTGAAGCTTTCTTT. The encoded protein is CASSRQGYGTEAFF.

The chain has TRBV5-4 and TRBJ1-3, with TRBD1 matching over 7 bases. V was pared by 0 bases and J by 4 bases, with 7 bases of the junction left unmatched. There are 16 residues in the CDR3. Per germline, CDR1 SGHNT and CDR2 YYREEE (reference sequence). Here the CDR3 DNA reads TGTGCCAGCAGCTTGGGTGACAGGGTCCGGGGAAACACCATATATTTT. Its protein product is CASSLGDRVRGNTIYF.

This clone has a handful of counts. The V and J genes are TRBV7-9 and TRBJ1-4; D ambiguous. The length of the CDR3 is 15 residues. Germline V gene data show CDR1 as SEHNR and CDR2 as FQNEAQ (reference sequence). V lost 5 bases, J lost 0 bases, and 10 bases lay in between. CDR3 sequence reads: CASSPDGSTNEKLFF. CDR3 bases: TGTGCCAGCAGCCCTGACGGGTCAACTAATGAAAAACTGTTTTTT.

The chain links TRBV24-1 to TRBJ2-5; D remains unclear. This CDR3 spans 15 amino acids. Germline assignment: CDR1 KGHDR and CDR2 SFDVKD. Trimming cost V 5 bases and J 3 bases, with 15 bases left between them. The CDR3 bases are TGTGCCACCAGTGCCCAGCGAGGCCCCAAAGAGACCCAGTACTTC. Its translation is CATSAQRGPKETQYF.

The chain employs TRBV7-9 and TRBJ1-2; perhaps TRBD1 as D (6 bases). Deletions cut 4 bases from V and 5 bases from J, with 14 bases between. This CDR3 comprises 14 residues. The germline gives CDR1 SEHNR, CDR2 FQNEAQ (reference sequence). CDR3 coding DNA: TGTGCCAGCAGCTCCCCAGGGGCTGTATATGGCTACACCTTC. This codes for CASSSPGAVYGYTF.

This clone was recorded once. This chain uses TRBV6-5 with TRBJ2-7; 7 bases are a match to TRBD2. This CDR3 has 13 amino acids. The J segment lost 4 bases and the V segment lost 2 bases, leaving 2 bases of the junction unmatched. Germline V gene lookup returns CDR1 MNHEY and CDR2 SVGAGI. CDR3 coding DNA: TGTGCCAGCAGTTACCTGCGGGGGTACGAGCAGTACTTC. Translated: CASSYLRGYEQYF.

The genes are TRBV9 and TRBJ2-7; no definite D call. Deletions cut 3 bases from V and 1 base from J, with 11 bases between. Germline V gene lookup returns CDR1 SGDLS and CDR2 YYNGEE. The CDR3 has 14 residues. The CDR3 coding sequence is TGTGCCAGCAGCGCCCACTCCACTTCCTACGAGCAGTACTTC. It encodes CASSAHSTSYEQYF.

The chain employs TRBV5-6 and TRBJ2-3, with D maybe TRBD2 (6 bases). The length of the CDR3 is 15 residues. Trimming removed 2 bases from V and 6 bases from J, with 16 bases in between. Germline V CDR1 and CDR2: SGHDT, YYEEEE. The CDR3: CASSFFAGTKDTQYF. CDR3 DNA: TGTGCCAGCAGCTTCTTCGCGGGGACCAAGGATACGCAGTATTTT.

The V call is TRBV12-3 or TRBV12-4, the J call TRBJ2-7; D gene ambiguous. This CDR3 is built from 13 residues. V was clipped by 5 bases and J by 6 bases, with 14 bases between them. The CDR3 nucleotides read TGTGCCAGCAGTCCCAGTAATATTCGCGAGCAGTACTTC. Translating gives CASSPSNIREQYF.

The chain joins TRBV9 to TRBJ1-1; D unclear. V lost 4 bases, J lost 0 bases, and 7 bases lay in between. Per germline, CDR1 SGDLS and CDR2 YYNGEE. The CDR3 has 13 amino acids. The CDR3 DNA follows: TGTGCCAGCAGCCTTCGTCTGAACACTGAAGCTTTCTTT. It codes for CASSLRLNTEAFF.

This rearrangement joins TRBV2 to TRBJ1-1; TRBD1 matches 7 bases. The CDR3 contains 15 residues. Germline CDR1 reads SNHLY; CDR2 reads FYNNEI. V lost 8 bases, J lost 4 bases, and 13 bases stayed unmatched. CDR3 DNA sequence: TGTGCCAGCCCCAGAGCAAACAGGGGAGGCACTGAAGCTTTCTTT. This sequence encodes CASPRANRGGTEAFF.

V and J are TRBV6-6 and TRBJ2-5; possibly TRBD2 for D (5 bases). Germline loops: CDR1 MNHNY, CDR2 SVGAGI (reference sequence). This CDR3 region has 13 residues. Trimming took off 7 bases at V and 3 bases at J, with 12 bases between the two ends. For the CDR3, the DNA is TGTGCCAGCATGAGGGAGACAAAAGAGACCCAGTACTTC. It is translated as CASMRETKETQYF.

The V and J genes are TRBV6-2 or TRBV6-3 and TRBJ1-1; maybe TRBD1 (5 bases). Germline V gene data show CDR1 as MNHEY and CDR2 as SVGEGT. The CDR3 totals 13 residues. V was shortened by 1 base and J by 5 bases, with 8 bases between the two germline ends. CDR3 protein: CASSYFGGTEAFF. CDR3 nucleotides: TGTGCCAGCAGTTACTTCGGGGGGACTGAAGCTTTCTTT.

The V and J genes are TRBV19 and TRBJ2-7, with 14 bases matching TRBD2. V lost 5 bases, J lost 3 bases, and 6 bases stayed unmatched. Per the germline V gene, CDR1 is LNHDA and CDR2 is SQIVND (reference sequence). The CDR3 length is 16 residues. This CDR3 reads CASSGTGLAGVYEQYF. CDR3 coding DNA: TGTGCCAGTAGTGGAACGGGACTAGCGGGGGTCTACGAGCAGTACTTC. The whole variable domain, filled in from reference TRBV19 and TRBJ2-7, reads DGGITQSPKYLFRKEGQNVTLSCEQNLNHDAMYWYRQDPGQGLRLIYYSQIVNDFQKGDIAEGYSVSREKKESFPLTVTSAQKNPTAFYLCASSGTGLAGVYEQYFGPGTRLTVT.

V usage is TRBV7-2 and J usage is TRBJ2-7; 8 positions agree with TRBD1. Germline CDR1 SGHTA, CDR2 FQGNSA. The CDR3 covers 16 residues. Trimming took 1 base from V and 0 from J; bases not matched to a gene: 5. CDR3 amino acids: CASSLGPGTGSYEQYF. CDR3 nucleotides: TGTGCCAGCAGCTTAGGCCCCGGGACAGGCTCCTACGAGCAGTACTTC.